This TCR beta chain was captured by sequencing in a study of T cells in Graves' hyperthyroidism and ophthalmopathy (dated by TCRdb to 2018 to 2020). Notes on the research overall: Peripheral blood samples were taken at the time of initial diagnosis, prior to any treatment. The roughly 91 discovery patients were randomly divided into training and test sets at a 7:3 ratio. Thyroid tissue and blood T-cell repertoires from six Graves' hyperthyroidism patients were also compared in the study. According to the paper, TCR Vbeta CDR3 sequencing was carried out on 135 peripheral blood samples, which came from fewer than 50 ophthalmopathy, 80 or so hyperthyroidism and roughly 17 progressor patients. To identify distinguishing TCR V-J signatures, a discovery cohort of around 100 patients was used, comprising roughly 45 with Graves' ophthalmopathy and approximately 58 with stable Graves' hyperthyroidism. Once sampling was done, hyperthyroidism patients were given methimazole at a starting dose of 30 mg daily, whereas ophthalmopathy patients were given high-dose intravenous methylprednisolone. Whether ophthalmopathy could be predicted prospectively was tested in an independent validation cohort made up of under 20 hyperthyroidism patients plus 17 patients who later progressed to ophthalmopathy. The research as a whole found: A 13 V-J signature model separated ophthalmopathy from stable hyperthyroidism, with 87.88% sensitivity and roughly 84% specificity in cross-validation and 80%/75% in testing. Most expanded thyroid clonotypes (frequency above 0.001) were also detected in blood, a finding suggesting that blood repertoires may reflect thyroid immune responses. In validation, the model predicted progression to ophthalmopathy a median of approximately 6.3 months before onset, with roughly 71% sensitivity and 72.22% specificity. No statistical method was used to set the sample size in advance, and investigators knew the group allocation.

Graves' hyperthyroidism was defined as stable when no progression to ophthalmopathy occurred over 18 months of follow-up. Hyperthyroidism patients were newly diagnosed, had a disease duration of under 2 months, and were aged 18 to 65 years. Any patient with an uncontrolled infection, another autoimmune disease, pregnancy or lactation was excluded. Diagnoses relied on clinical symptoms, serum thyroxine and TRAb, thyroid ultrasound and orbital computed tomography. PBMCs were separated from roughly 9.3 ml of fresh peripheral blood using Ficoll-Paque density gradient centrifugation. Total RNA was extracted using Trizol reagent, and RNA quality was assessed on an Agilent 2100 Bioanalyzer. The TCR beta CDR3 regions were amplified from RNA transcripts. A first-round RT-PCR of the TCR CDR3 used the HTBI primer set with the Qiagen OneStep RT-PCR kit. Libraries were constructed in a second round of multiplex PCR, after which size selection and purification were carried out. Libraries were sequenced paired-end with 100 bp reads on an Illumina HiSeq2000. In the paper's pipeline: SOAPnuke was used to process the raw data, removing reads that contained adapters or uncalled bases, had a mean Phred below 15, or lacked an exact match to the constant primer or identifier. High-quality paired reads were merged with COPE v1.2.5, and unique nucleotide sequences were defined as clonotypes. MiTCR v1.1 was used to align clonotypes to the IMGT TRBV, TRBD and TRBJ reference segments. The analysis was restricted to V-J combinations with a frequency above 0.0001, which together covered just over 99% of the repertoires. A TCS score was defined as the ratio between F50 (clonal expansion) and ExV (chaos), using BLOSUM62-based TCRdist between CDR3 peptides within each V-J. Welch's t-statistics and random forest reduced just over 500 V-J features to roughly 13, which were used in a naive Bayes classifier (R e1071). TCRdb ran its own pipeline on the public reads, namely fastp trimming at Q25 and MiXCR clone calling, and kept in-frame beta chains. Identical CDR3 proteins give one entry, which carries the most common genes and DNA. None of the V and J calls come from the authors' own analysis; TCRdb made them. This sample gives around 420,000 distinct CDR3 sequences in total; about 15% of them show up just once. Approximately 8% of the sample goes to the ten largest clones.

This clonotype has a count of ten or more. This clone's antigen is unknown. Base-call qualities are not available, and no considerably larger clone is one nucleotide away. The germline V gene specifies MNHNS as CDR1 and SASEGT as CDR2. From the cysteine up to the phenylalanine, the CDR3 has a length of 15 residues. The read is trimmed to its CDR3 DNA, 45 bases read in frame from base 1. The germline ends are 14 bases apart after V is trimmed by 4 bases and J by 5 bases. The clonotype was recovered from a woman under 30 with Graves' hyperthyroidism. Material for sequencing was blood. Recombination connected TRBV6-1 to TRBJ2-2; 7 matching bases give a weak D call of TRBD2. At the DNA level, the sequence is TGTGCCAGCAGTGTCTCAGGGGAGGGAACCGGGGAGCTGTTTTTT. Translated, it gives CASSVSGEGTGELFF.